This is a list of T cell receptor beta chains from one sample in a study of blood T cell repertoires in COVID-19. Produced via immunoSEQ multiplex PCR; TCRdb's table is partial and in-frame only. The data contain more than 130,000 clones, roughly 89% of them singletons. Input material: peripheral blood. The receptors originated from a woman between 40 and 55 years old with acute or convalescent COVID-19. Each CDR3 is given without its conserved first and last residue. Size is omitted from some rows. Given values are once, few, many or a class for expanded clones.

ASSLLTSGGSEQY TRBJ2-7 . TRBV11-2 13
ASSIAGEGVGYT TRBJ1-2 . TRBV19 12
SVDARVNYGYT TRBJ1-2 . TRBV29-1 11
ASGLGQPNQPQH TRBJ1-5 . TRBV12-5 12
ASSQAEGDLGGYT TRBJ1-2 few TRBV4-3 13
ASSLAGTSGADTQY TRBJ2-3 . TRBV5-4 14
ATSRDRNTQY TRBJ2-3 . TRBV15 10
ASSYSKHYGYT TRBJ1-2 few TRBV6-5 11
ASSHSGTGLGYT TRBJ1-2 . TRBV4-3 12
SGGTSGRAYNEQF TRBJ2-1 . TRBV29-1 13
ATPTGGPFYSNQPQH TRBJ1-5 . TRBV21-1 15
AWSPRTGSPYGYT TRBJ1-2 . TRBV30 13
ASSPTGGGTGELF TRBJ2-2 . TRBV6-6 13
ASSLTGFEQF TRBJ2-1 . TRBV7-9 10
ASSQSPGTSGRATVAKNIQY TRBJ2-4 many TRBV23-1 20
ASSLGGNTIY TRBJ1-3 . TRBV12-3/TRBV12-4 10
ASRLGTTWRFGYTDTQY TRBJ2-3 . TRBV12-2 17
ASSMRVSGNTIY TRBJ1-3 few TRBV19 12
ASSLGPRGDRGEQY TRBJ2-7 . TRBV7-9 14
ASSPRRPNYNEQF TRBJ2-1 once TRBV27 13
ASSSGLGYT TRBJ1-2 few TRBV12-3/TRBV12-4 9
ASSEGGQGVSPLH TRBJ1-6 few TRBV6-4 13
ASSFWGLGFSGYT TRBJ1-2 . TRBV5-6 13
ASSTGTGAFSNQPQH TRBJ1-5 . TRBV7-9 15
ASSFVGGIDTQY TRBJ2-3 . TRBV7-9 12
ASQGFTEAF TRBJ1-1 . TRBV7-9 9
ASRSPGSTQF TRBJ2-1 . TRBV11-2 10
ASSSLGLGGPEAF TRBJ1-1 . TRBV27 13
ASSKGTGEEWDYGYT TRBJ1-2 . TRBV21-1 15